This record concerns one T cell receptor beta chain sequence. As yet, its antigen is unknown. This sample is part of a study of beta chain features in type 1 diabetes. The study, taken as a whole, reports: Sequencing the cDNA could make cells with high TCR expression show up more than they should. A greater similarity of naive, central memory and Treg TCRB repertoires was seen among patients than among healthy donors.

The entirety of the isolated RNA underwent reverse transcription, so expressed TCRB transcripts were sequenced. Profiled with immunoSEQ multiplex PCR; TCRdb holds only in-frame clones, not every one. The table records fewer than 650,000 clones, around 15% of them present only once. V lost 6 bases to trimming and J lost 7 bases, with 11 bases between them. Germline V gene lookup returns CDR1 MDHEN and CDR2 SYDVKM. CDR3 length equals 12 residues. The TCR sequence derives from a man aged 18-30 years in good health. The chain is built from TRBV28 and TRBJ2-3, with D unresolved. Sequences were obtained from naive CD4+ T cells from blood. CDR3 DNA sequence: TGTGCCAGCAGACTCACCGGACATACGCAGTATTTT. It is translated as CASRLTGHTQYF.